This TCR beta chain was captured by sequencing in a study of blood T cell repertoires in COVID-19. Across the whole study: Sites in the United States, Italy and Spain provided acute and convalescent COVID-19 samples. From T cells, B-cell-depleted T cells, or PBMCs came the material, which was cDNA or gDNA.

V lost 6 bases, J lost 8 bases, and 16 bases stayed unmatched. The CDR3 spans 15 residues. From germline, CDR1 is SQVTM and CDR2 ANQGSEA. As processed by the authors: Reference gene primer amplification yielded estimated nucleated cell counts. Clones were read by immunoSEQ multiplex PCR, and TCRdb kept only the in-frame ones, dropping some. V, J and clone size are taken as reported in that table, and D and trimming were inferred from the DNA itself. The top ten hold about 7% of the sample, which has some 400,000 clones, around 90% seen once. This clonotype was sampled from a man between 18 and 35 years old with active or convalescent COVID-19. The sample taken for sequencing was peripheral blood. This chain uses TRBV29-1 with TRBJ1-2, with TRBD1 identical over 9 bases. The CDR3 DNA is TGCAGCGTCCAGTTGTGGACAGGGGAAGGTGGCGGCTACACCTTC. This codes for CSVQLWTGEGGGYTF.